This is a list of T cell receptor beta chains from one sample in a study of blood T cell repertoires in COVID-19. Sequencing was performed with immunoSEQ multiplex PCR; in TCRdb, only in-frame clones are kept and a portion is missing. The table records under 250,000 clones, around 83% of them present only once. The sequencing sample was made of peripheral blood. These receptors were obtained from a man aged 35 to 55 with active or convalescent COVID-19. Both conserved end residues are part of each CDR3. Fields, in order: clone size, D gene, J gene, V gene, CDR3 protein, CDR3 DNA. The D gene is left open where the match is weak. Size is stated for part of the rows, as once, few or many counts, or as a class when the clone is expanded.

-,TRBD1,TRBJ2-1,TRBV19,CASSLGTGGLEQFF,TGTGCCAGTAGTCTCGGGACAGGGGGCCTTGAGCAGTTCTTC
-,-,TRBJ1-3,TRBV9,CASSVDRAGNTIYF,TGTGCCAGCAGCGTGGATCGGGCTGGAAACACCATATATTTT
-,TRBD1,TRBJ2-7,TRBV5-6,CASSRGQVYEQYF,TGTGCCAGCAGCAGAGGACAGGTCTACGAGCAGTACTTC
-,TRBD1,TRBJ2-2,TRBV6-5,CASKTGTANTGELFF,TGTGCCAGCAAAACCGGGACAGCAAACACCGGGGAGCTGTTTTTT
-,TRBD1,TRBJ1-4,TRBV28,CASSHGQGTEKLFF,TGTGCCAGCAGTCATGGACAGGGGACTGAAAAACTGTTTTTT
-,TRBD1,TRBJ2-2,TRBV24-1,CATRSRPGTGTGELFF,TGTGCCACCAGATCAAGACCCGGGACAGGCACCGGGGAGCTGTTTTTT
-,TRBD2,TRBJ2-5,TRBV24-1,CATSDYAGGPETQYF,TGTGCCACCAGTGATTATGCGGGAGGGCCTGAGACCCAGTACTTC
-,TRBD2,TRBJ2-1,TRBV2,CASSPRTSSDEQFF,TGTGCCAGCAGTCCCCGGACTAGTTCGGATGAGCAGTTCTTC
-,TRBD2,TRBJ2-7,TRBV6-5,CASIGRSSYEQYF,TGTGCCAGCATCGGGAGGAGCTCCTACGAGCAGTACTTC
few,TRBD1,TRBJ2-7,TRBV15,CATSRDLGTGGYEQYF,TGTGCCACCAGCAGAGATTTAGGGACAGGGGGCTACGAGCAGTACTTC
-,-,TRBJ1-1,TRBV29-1,CSVARGGRGFF,TGCAGCGTTGCAAGGGGCGGGCGGGGTTTCTTT
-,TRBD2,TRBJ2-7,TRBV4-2,CASSQDLHLAGGPYEQYF,TGTGCCAGCAGCCAAGACCTCCACCTAGCGGGAGGGCCCTACGAGCAGTACTTC
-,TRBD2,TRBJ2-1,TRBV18,CASSLRTSGTYNEQFF,TGTGCCAGCTCACTCAGGACTAGCGGGACCTACAATGAGCAGTTCTTC
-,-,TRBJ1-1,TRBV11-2,CASSRYQGISTEAFF,TGTGCCAGCAGCCGATATCAGGGGATTTCTACTGAAGCTTTCTTT
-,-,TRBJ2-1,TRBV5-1,CASQRASSYNEQFF,TGCGCCAGCCAGCGGGCTAGCTCCTACAATGAGCAGTTCTTC
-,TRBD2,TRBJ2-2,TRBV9,CASSVGLAGVVTGELFF,TGTGCCAGCAGCGTTGGACTAGCGGGAGTGGTCACCGGGGAGCTGTTTTTT
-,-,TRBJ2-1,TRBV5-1,CASSLASRRNEQFF,TGCGCCAGCAGCTTGGCCAGTAGGAGGAATGAGCAGTTCTTC
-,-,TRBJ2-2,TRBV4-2,CASSQDPGQLNTGELFF,TGTGCCAGCAGCCAAGATCCGGGTCAGTTGAACACCGGGGAGCTGTTTTTT
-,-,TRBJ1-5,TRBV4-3,CASSQGEGSNQSQHF,TGCGCCAGCAGCCAAGGAGAGGGATCCAATCAGTCCCAGCATTTT
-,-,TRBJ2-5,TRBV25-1,CASRRGAQETQYF,TGTGCCAGCAGACGGGGAGCCCAAGAGACCCAGTACTTC
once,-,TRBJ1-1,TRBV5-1,CASSITGQTEAFF,TGCGCCAGCAGCATAACAGGGCAGACTGAAGCTTTCTTT
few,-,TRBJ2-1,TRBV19,CATGMAGNNEQFF,TGTGCCACAGGGATGGCAGGAAACAATGAGCAGTTCTTC
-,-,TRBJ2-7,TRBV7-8,CASSLLAGFLYEQYF,TGTGCCAGCAGCTTATTGGCAGGGTTCCTCTACGAGCAGTACTTC
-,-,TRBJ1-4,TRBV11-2,CASSPTGLVPNEKLFF,TGTGCCAGCAGCCCAACAGGGTTAGTCCCGAATGAAAAACTGTTTTTT
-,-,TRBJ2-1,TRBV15,CATSSHTINNEQFF,TGTGCCACCAGCAGTCACACTATAAACAATGAGCAGTTCTTC
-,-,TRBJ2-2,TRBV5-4,CASSPDRGELFF,TGTGCCAGCAGCCCTGACAGGGGGGAGCTGTTTTTT
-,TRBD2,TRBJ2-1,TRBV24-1,CATSVSGRFYNEQFF,TGTGCCACCAGTGTCAGCGGGAGGTTTTACAATGAGCAGTTCTTC
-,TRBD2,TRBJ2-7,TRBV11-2,CASSSIRTSGTYEQYF,TGTGCCAGCAGCTCTATAAGGACTAGCGGTACCTACGAGCAGTACTTC
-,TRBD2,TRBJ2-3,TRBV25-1,CASTNGLAGVRHTDTQYF,TGTGCCAGCACGAATGGGCTAGCGGGAGTTCGACACACAGATACGCAGTATTTT
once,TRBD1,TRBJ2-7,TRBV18,CASSRSGTEDYEQYF,TGTGCCAGCTCACGCTCCGGGACAGAAGACTACGAGCAGTACTTC
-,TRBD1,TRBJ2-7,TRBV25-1,CASSELKATGLDEQYF,TGTGCCAGCAGTGAATTGAAGGCGACAGGGCTGGACGAGCAGTACTTC
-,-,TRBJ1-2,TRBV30,CAWSGGGSGYTF,TGTGCCTGGAGTGGGGGGGGCAGTGGCTACACCTTC
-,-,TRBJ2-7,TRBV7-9,CASSPRQATYEQYF,TGTGCCAGCAGCCCAAGACAGGCGACCTACGAGCAGTACTTC
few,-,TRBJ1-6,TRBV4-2,CASSQMADSPLHF,TGTGCCAGCAGCCAGATGGCAGATTCACCCCTCCACTTT
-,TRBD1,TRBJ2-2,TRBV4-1,CASSQEVLPGGIGELFF,TGCGCCAGCAGCCAAGAGGTCCTCCCAGGGGGAATCGGGGAGCTGTTTTTT
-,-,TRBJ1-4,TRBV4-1,CASSLQGTVGEKLFF,TGCGCCAGCAGCCTACAGGGAACGGTGGGCGAAAAACTGTTTTTT
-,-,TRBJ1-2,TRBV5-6,CASSLVGRMYGYTF,TGTGCCAGCAGCTTGGTAGGCAGGATGTATGGCTACACCTTC
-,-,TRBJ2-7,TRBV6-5,CASRTRDKQYF,TGTGCCAGCAGAACCAGGGATAAGCAGTACTTC
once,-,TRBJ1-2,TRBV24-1,CATSDFSGSNGYTF,TGTGCCACCAGTGATTTTTCAGGATCTAATGGCTACACCTTC
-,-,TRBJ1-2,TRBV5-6,CASSRGGSQLYGYTF,TGTGCCAGCAGCCGAGGGGGATCGCAGCTCTATGGCTACACCTTC
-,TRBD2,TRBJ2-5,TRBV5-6,CASVSGGARETQYF,TGTGCCAGCGTCAGCGGGGGGGCGAGGGAGACCCAGTACTTC
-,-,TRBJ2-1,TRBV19,CASSASSGNYNEQFF,TGTGCCAGTAGTGCCTCCTCGGGGAACTACAATGAGCAGTTCTTC
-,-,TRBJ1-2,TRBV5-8,CASNPVGVYGYTF,TGTGCCAGCAATCCCGTCGGGGTCTATGGCTACACCTTC
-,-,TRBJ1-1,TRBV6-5,CASSYSARFTEAFF,TGTGCCAGCAGTTACTCGGCGAGGTTCACTGAAGCTTTCTTT
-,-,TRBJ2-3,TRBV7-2,CASTLQGVYTDTQYF,TGTGCCAGCACCCTTCAAGGGGTTTACACAGATACGCAGTATTTT
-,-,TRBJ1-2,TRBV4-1,CASSQASVGGNFLNYGYTF,TGCGCCAGCAGCCAAGCCTCCGTCGGAGGGAATTTTCTTAACTATGGCTACACCTTC
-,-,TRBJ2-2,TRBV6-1,CASSEVSNTGELFF,TGTGCCAGCAGTGAAGTCTCGAACACCGGGGAGCTGTTTTTT